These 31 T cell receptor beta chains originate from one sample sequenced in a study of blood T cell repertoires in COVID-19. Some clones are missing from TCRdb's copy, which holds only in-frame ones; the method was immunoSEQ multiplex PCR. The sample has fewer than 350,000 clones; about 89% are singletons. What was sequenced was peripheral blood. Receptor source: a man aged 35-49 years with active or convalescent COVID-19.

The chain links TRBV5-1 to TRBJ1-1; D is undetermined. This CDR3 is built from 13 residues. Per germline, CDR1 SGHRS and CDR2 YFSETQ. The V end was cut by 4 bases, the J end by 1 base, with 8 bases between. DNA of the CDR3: TGCGCCAGCAGCCGAACAGCGAACACTGAAGCTTTCTTT. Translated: CASSRTANTEAFF.

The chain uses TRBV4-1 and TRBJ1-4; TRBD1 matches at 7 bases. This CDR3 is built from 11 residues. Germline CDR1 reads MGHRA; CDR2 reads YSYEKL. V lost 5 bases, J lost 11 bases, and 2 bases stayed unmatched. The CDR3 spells CASSGQAKLFF. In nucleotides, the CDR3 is TGCGCCAGCAGCGGACAGGCCAAACTGTTTTTT.

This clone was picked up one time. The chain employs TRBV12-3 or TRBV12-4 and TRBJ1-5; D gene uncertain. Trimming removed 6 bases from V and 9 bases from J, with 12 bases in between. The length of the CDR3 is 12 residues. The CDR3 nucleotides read TGTGCCAGCAGCCGCCTAGGAGGGCCCCAGCATTTT. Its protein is CASSRLGGPQHF.

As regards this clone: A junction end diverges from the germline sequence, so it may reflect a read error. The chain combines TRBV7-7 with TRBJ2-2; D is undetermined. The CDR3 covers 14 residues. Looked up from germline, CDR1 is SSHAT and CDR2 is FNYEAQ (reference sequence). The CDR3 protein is CASSTNKNTGELFF. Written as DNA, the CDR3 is TGTGCTAGCAGCACCAACAAGAACACCGGGGAGCTGTTTTTT. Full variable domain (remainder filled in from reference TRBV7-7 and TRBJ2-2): GAGVSQSPRYKVTKRGQDVTLRCDPISSHATLYWYQQALGQGPEFLTYFNYEAQPDKSGLPSDRFSAERPEGSISTLTIQRTEQRDSAMYRCASSTNKNTGELFFGEGSRLTVL.

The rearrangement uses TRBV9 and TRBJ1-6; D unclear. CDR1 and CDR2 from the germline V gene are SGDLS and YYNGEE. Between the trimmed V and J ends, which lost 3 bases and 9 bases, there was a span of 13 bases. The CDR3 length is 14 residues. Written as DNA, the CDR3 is TGTGCCAGCAGCGGTGTCAGAAGTGGTTCACCCCTCCACTTT. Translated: CASSGVRSGSPLHF.

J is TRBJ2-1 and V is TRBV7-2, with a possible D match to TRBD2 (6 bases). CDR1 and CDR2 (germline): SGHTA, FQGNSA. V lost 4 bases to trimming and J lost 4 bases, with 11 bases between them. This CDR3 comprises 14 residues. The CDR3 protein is CASSWGLPYNEQFF. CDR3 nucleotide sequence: TGTGCCAGCAGCTGGGGACTCCCGTACAATGAGCAGTTCTTC.

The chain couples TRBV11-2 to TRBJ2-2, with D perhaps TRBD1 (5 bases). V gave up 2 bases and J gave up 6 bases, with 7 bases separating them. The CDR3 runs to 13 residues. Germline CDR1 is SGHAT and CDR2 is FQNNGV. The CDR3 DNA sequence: TGTGCCAGCAGCTTATCCAGGGCCGGGGAGCTGTTTTTT. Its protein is CASSLSRAGELFF. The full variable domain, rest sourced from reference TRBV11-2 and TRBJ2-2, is EAGVAQSPRYKIIEKRQSVAFWCNPISGHATLYWYQQILGQGPKLLIQFQNNGVVDDSQLPKDRFSAERLKGVDSTLKIQPAKLEDSAVYLCASSLSRAGELFFGEGSRLTVL.

CDR3 coding DNA: TGTGCCAGCAGCTTACCTCTGGGTCGGGACTATGGCTACACCTTC. Its protein product is CASSLPLGRDYGYTF. This chain uses TRBV7-9 with TRBJ1-2; D gene uncertain. The germline V gene encodes CDR1 SEHNR and CDR2 FQNEAQ (reference sequence). The CDR3 sequence is 15 residues long. V shed 2 bases and J shed 3 bases, with 13 bases lying between them.

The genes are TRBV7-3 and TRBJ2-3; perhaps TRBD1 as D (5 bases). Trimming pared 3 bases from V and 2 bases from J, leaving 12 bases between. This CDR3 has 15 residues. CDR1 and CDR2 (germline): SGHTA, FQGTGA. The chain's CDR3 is CASSFTGKATDTQYF. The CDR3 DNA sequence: TGTGCCAGCAGCTTTACAGGCAAGGCCACAGATACGCAGTATTTT. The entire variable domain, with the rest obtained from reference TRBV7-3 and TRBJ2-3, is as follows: GAGVSQTPSNKVTEKGKYVELRCDPISGHTALYWYRQSLGQGPEFLIYFQGTGAADDSGLPNDRFFAVRPEGSVSTLKIQRTERGDSAVYLCASSFTGKATDTQYFGPGTRLTVL.

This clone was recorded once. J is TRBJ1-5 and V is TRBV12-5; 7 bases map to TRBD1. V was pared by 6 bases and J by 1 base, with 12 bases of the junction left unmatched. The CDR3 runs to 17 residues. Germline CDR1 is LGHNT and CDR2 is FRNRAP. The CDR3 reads CASGLGTVVGSNQPQHF. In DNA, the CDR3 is TGTGCTAGTGGCCTCGGGACAGTAGTTGGAAGCAATCAGCCCCAGCATTTT.

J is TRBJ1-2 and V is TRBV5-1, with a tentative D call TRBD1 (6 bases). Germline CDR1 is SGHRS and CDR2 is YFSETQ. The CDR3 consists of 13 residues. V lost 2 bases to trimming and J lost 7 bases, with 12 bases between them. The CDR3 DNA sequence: TGCGCCAGCAGCTTAGGACAGTATCGTGGCTACACCTTC. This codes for CASSLGQYRGYTF.

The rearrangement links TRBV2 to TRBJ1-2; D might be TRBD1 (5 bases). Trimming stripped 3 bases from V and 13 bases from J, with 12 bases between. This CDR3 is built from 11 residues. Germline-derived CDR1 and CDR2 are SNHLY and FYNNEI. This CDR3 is CASSESGFRTF. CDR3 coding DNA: TGTGCCAGCAGTGAGTCAGGGTTTCGCACCTTC. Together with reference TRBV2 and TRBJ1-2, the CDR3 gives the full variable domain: EPEVTQTPSHQVTQMGQEVILRCVPISNHLYFYWYRQILGQKVEFLVSFYNNEISEKSEIFDDQFSVERPDGSNFTLKIRSTKLEDSAMYFCASSESGFRTFGSGTRLTVV.

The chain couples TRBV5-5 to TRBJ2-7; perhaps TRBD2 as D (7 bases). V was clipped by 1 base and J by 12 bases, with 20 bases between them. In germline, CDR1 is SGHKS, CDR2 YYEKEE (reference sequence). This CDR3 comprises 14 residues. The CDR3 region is CASSLSRGGGTRYF. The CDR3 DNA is TGTGCCAGCAGCTTGTCACGAGGGGGGGGCACCCGGTACTTC.

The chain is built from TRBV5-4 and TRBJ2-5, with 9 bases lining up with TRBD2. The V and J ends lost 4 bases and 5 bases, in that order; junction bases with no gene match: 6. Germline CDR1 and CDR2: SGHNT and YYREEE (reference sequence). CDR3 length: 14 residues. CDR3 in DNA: TGTGCCAGCAGCCTGGGACTAGCTTCCGAGACCCAGTACTTC. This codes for CASSLGLASETQYF. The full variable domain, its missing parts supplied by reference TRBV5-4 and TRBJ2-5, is ETGVTQSPTHLIKTRGQQVTLRCSSQSGHNTVSWYQQALGQGPQFIFQYYREEENGRGNFPPRFSGLQFPNYSSELNVNALELDDSALYLCASSLGLASETQYFGPGTRLLVL.

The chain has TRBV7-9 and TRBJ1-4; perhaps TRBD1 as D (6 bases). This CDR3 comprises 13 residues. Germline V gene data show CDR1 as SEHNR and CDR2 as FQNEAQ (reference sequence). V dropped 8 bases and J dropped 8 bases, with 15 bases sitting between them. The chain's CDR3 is CASHGGRLEKLFF. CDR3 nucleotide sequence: TGTGCCAGCCATGGGGGCAGATTGGAAAAACTGTTTTTT. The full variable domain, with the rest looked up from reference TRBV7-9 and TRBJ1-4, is DTGVSQNPRHKITKRGQNVTFRCDPISEHNRLYWYRQTLGQGPEFLTYFQNEAQLEKSRLLSDRFSAERPKGSFSTLEIQRTEQGDSAMYLCASHGGRLEKLFFGSGTQLSVL.

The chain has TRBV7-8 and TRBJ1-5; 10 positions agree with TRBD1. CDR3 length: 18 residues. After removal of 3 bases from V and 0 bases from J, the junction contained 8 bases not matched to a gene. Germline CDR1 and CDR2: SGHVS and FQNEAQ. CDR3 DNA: TGTGCCAGCAGCTTTTCCGGGACAGGGGATTATAGCAATCAGCCCCAGCATTTT. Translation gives CASSFSGTGDYSNQPQHF.

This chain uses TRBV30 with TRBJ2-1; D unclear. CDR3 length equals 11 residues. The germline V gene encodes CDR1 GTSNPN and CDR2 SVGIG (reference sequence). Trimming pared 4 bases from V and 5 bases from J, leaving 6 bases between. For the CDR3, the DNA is TGTGCCTGGAATACAGACAATGAGCAGTTCTTC. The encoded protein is CAWNTDNEQFF.

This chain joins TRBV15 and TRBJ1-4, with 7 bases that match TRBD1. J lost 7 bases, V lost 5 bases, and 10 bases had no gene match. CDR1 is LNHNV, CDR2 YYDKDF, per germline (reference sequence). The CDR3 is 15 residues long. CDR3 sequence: CATSEFRGLGEKLFF. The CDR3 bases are TGTGCCACCAGCGAATTTAGGGGGCTAGGTGAAAAACTGTTTTTT.

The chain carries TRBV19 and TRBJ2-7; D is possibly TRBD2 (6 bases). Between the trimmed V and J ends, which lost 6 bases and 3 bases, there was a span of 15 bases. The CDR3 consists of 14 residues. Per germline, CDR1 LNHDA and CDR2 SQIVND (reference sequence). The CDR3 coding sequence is TGTGCCAGTAGCCCCGGGACTGCGGGCTACGAGCAGTACTTC. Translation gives CASSPGTAGYEQYF.

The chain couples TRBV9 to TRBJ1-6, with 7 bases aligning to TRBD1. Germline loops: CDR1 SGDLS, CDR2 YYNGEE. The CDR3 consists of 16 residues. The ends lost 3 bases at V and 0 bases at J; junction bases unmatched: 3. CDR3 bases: TGTGCCAGCAGCGAGACAGGGAGCTCCTATAATTCACCCCTCCACTTT. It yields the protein CASSETGSSYNSPLHF.

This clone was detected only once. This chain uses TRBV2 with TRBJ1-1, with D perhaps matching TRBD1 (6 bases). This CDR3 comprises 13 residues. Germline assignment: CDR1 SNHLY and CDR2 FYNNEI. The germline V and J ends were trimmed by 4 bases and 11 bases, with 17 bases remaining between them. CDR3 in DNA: TGTGCCAGCAGTGGGGACACAGGGTTTGTTGCTTTCTTT. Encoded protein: CASSGDTGFVAFF.

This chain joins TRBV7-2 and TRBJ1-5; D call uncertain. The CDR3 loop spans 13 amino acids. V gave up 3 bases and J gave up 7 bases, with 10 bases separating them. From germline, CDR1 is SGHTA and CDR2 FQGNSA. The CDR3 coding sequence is TGTGCCAGCAGCTTCGAGGAATTGCAGCCCCAGCATTTT. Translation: CASSFEELQPQHF.

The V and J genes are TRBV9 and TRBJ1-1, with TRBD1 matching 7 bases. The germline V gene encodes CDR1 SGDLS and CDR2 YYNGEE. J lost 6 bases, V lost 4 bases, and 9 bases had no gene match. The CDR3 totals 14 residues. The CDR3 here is CASSLPGQGAEAFF. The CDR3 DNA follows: TGTGCCAGCAGCCTTCCCGGCCAGGGGGCTGAAGCTTTCTTT.

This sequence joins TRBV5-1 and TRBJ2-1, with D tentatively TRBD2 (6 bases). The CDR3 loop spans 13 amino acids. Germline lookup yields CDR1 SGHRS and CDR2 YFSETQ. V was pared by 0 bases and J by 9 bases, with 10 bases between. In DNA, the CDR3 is TGCGCCAGCAGCTTGGGGGACGGGGGTGAGCAGTTCTTC. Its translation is CASSLGDGGEQFF.

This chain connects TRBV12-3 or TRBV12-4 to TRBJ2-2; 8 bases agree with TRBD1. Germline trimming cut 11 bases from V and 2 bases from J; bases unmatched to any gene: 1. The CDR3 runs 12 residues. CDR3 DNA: TGTGCCGGACAGGGCAACACCGGGGAGCTGTTTTTT. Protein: CAGQGNTGELFF.

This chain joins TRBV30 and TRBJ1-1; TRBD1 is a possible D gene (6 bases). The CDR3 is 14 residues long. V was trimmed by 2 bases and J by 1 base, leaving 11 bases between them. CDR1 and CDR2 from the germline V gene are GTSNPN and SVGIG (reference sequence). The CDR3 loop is CAWSTGIGNTEAFF. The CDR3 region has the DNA TGTGCCTGGAGTACAGGGATAGGGAACACTGAAGCTTTCTTT.

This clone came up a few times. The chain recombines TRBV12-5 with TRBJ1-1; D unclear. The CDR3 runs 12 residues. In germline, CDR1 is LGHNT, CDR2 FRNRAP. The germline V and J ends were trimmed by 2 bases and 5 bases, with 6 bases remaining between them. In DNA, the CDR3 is TGTGCTAGTGGTTTGTCCTCTACTGAAGCTTTCTTT. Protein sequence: CASGLSSTEAFF.

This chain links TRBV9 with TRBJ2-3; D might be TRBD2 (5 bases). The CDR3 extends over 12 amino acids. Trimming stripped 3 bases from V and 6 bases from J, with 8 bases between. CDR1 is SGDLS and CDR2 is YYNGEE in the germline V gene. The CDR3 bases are TGTGCCAGCAGCGGAGGGTTGGATACGCAGTATTTT. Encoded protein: CASSGGLDTQYF.

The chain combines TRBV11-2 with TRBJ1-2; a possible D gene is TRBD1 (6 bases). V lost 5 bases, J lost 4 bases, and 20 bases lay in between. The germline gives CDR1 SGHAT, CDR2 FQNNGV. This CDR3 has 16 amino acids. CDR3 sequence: CASSQWPAGASYGYTF. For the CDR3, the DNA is TGTGCCAGCAGCCAATGGCCGGCAGGGGCGAGCTATGGCTACACCTTC.

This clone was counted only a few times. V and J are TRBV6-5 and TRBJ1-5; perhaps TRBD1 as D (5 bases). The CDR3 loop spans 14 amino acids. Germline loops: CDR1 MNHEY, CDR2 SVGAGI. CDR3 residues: CAATAVYSNQPQHF. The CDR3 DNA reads TGTGCAGCGACAGCAGTTTATAGCAATCAGCCCCAGCATTTT.

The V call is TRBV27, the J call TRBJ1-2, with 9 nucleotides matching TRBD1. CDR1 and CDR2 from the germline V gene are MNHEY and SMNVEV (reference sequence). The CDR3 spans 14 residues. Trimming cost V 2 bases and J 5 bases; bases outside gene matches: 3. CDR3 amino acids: CASSLEQGAYGYTF. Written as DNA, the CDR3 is TGTGCCAGCAGTTTAGAACAGGGGGCGTATGGCTACACCTTC.